One and the same sample provided the 20 T cell receptor beta chains below, sequenced in a study of human T cells and chemical hapten exposure. TCRdb reprocessed the RACE reads with MiXCR, giving one entry per CDR3 protein. The sample has some 65,000 distinct CDR3 sequences, about 6.5% seen once; the top ten hold 3% to 3.5%. Described time point: healthy volunteer bleed at 6 weeks. Researchers extracted total RNA from unfractionated whole blood. Material: whole blood. The receptors come from a female donor in good health. Some clones in this sample may be carry-over from other donors' samples.

This clonotype was detected only a few times. The chain joins TRBV29-1 to TRBJ1-2, with 9 bases matching TRBD1. Germline V lookup: CDR1 SQVTM, CDR2 ANQGSEA. V was clipped by 7 bases and J by 6 bases; unmatched bases: 6. This CDR3 comprises 12 residues. In DNA, the CDR3 is TGCAGCGGTGCCCGGACAGGGGATGGCTACACCTTC. It codes for CSGARTGDGYTF.

This clonotype was found many times. The J gene is TRBJ1-1, the V gene TRBV20-1; D possibly corresponds to TRBD1 (6 bases). CDR3 length equals 15 residues. V was pared by 2 bases and J by 4 bases, with 17 bases between. The germline gives CDR1 DFQATT, CDR2 SNEGSKA (reference sequence). CDR3 sequence (DNA): TGCAGTGCTAGACCGAGGGGGGGGCTGATCACTGAAGCTTTCTTT. This gives the protein CSARPRGGLITEAFF.

The V call is TRBV19, the J call TRBJ2-1; D is possibly TRBD1 (5 bases). V gave up 6 bases and J gave up 5 bases, with 23 bases separating them. The CDR3 runs to 17 residues. Germline CDR1 LNHDA, CDR2 SQIVND (reference sequence). The CDR3 DNA is TGTGCCAGTAGAATCGGCTTTACGATGACAGCCCACAATGAGCAGTTCTTC. Amino acid sequence: CASRIGFTMTAHNEQFF.

This clonotype came up a few times. The gene calls are TRBV6-2 or TRBV6-3 and TRBJ2-3, with D perhaps matching TRBD1 or TRBD2 (5 bases each). The CDR3 sequence is 16 residues long. The V end lost 6 bases, the J end lost 0 bases, and 16 bases lay between the germline ends. Germline V CDR1 and CDR2: MNHEY, SVGEGT. The CDR3 is CASSSLGRRSTDTQYF. The DNA for the CDR3 is TGTGCCAGCAGCTCTTTGGGACGGCGCAGCACAGATACGCAGTATTTT.

This clonotype was detected a few times. The chain joins TRBV28 to TRBJ2-3; 10 bases are shared with TRBD2. V was clipped by 4 bases and J by 4 bases; unmatched bases: 8. This CDR3 is 16 amino acids long. Germline CDR1 reads MDHEN; CDR2 reads SYDVKM. CDR3 sequence (DNA): TGTGCCAGCAGTTGGTCGCTAGCGGGAGATGCAGATACGCAGTATTTT. This sequence encodes CASSWSLAGDADTQYF.

This clonotype was seen only a few times. The gene calls are TRBV28 and TRBJ2-3; D may be TRBD2 (5 bases). The CDR3 loop spans 18 amino acids. Germline V gene lookup returns CDR1 MDHEN and CDR2 SYDVKM. V was shortened by 3 bases and J by 1 base, with 20 bases between the two germline ends. CDR3 in DNA: TGTGCCAGCAGTTTTGCGGATCCAACCCTCGGGGGCACAGATACGCAGTATTTT. Amino acids: CASSFADPTLGGTDTQYF.

The CDR3 sequence is CASSSRPGNSPLHF. The CDR3 DNA reads as TGTGCCAGCAGTTCCCGTCCAGGGAATTCACCCCTCCACTTT. The J gene is TRBJ1-6, the V gene TRBV28; possibly TRBD1 for D (5 bases). There are 14 residues in the CDR3. V was pared by 4 bases and J by 7 bases, with 11 bases between. Germline CDR1 MDHEN, CDR2 SYDVKM.

This clonotype was detected ten times or more. The chain recombines TRBV10-3 with TRBJ2-2, with 10 bases matching TRBD1. V dropped 7 bases and J dropped 5; count of bases not matched to a gene: 4. Per germline, CDR1 ENHRY and CDR2 SYGVKD. The CDR3 is made up of 14 amino acids. The CDR3 reads CAITRDRGTGELFF. CDR3 DNA: TGTGCCATCACCCGGGACAGGGGTACCGGGGAGCTGTTTTTT.

This clonotype appeared many times. The chain joins TRBV28 to TRBJ2-1, with 7 bases identical to TRBD1. V trimming: 7 bases; J trimming: 3 bases; junction bases outside the gene matches: 15. The CDR3 contains 17 residues. Germline V CDR1 and CDR2: MDHEN, SYDVKM. The CDR3 nucleotides are TGTGCCAGCACCCCTCCCCTTGGGGACAGAGACTACAATGAGCAGTTCTTC. Encoded protein: CASTPPLGDRDYNEQFF.

This clonotype showed up many times. CDR3 in amino acids: CASWAQGIVGSPLHF. The CDR3 region has the DNA TGTGCCAGCTGGGCACAGGGGATCGTGGGTTCACCCCTCCACTTT. This chain connects TRBV12-3 or TRBV12-4 to TRBJ1-6; TRBD1 matches at 7 bases. The CDR3 spans 15 residues. V gave up 8 bases and J gave up 9 bases; unmatched junction bases: 13.

The chain joins TRBV7-9 to TRBJ2-3; 9 bases align to TRBD2. Germline loops: CDR1 SEHNR, CDR2 FQNEAQ (reference sequence). The CDR3 length is 16 residues. The V and J ends lost 5 bases and 4 bases, in that order; junction bases with no gene match: 10. The CDR3 coding sequence is TGTGCCAGCAGCCCGTTAGCGGGGGTCCTCGCAGATACGCAGTATTTT. Protein: CASSPLAGVLADTQYF.

This clonotype was found many times. V and J are TRBV7-2 and TRBJ2-7; the D gene is possibly TRBD1 (6 bases). The CDR3 has 12 residues. Trimming took off 1 base at V and 5 bases at J, with 6 bases between the two ends. Germline-derived CDR1 and CDR2 are SGHTA and FQGNSA. The DNA for the CDR3 is TGTGCCAGCAGCTTAGACAGGGACGAGCAGTACTTC. As protein: CASSLDRDEQYF.

In its sample, this clonotype was seen many times. The CDR3 is CASSLTGAGTEAFF. The CDR3 nucleotides are TGCGCCAGCAGCTTGACCGGGGCAGGTACTGAAGCTTTCTTT. V gene TRBV5-1 combines with J gene TRBJ1-1; a weak D match, TRBD1 (5 bases). Germline CDR1 SGHRS, CDR2 YFSETQ. V lost 1 base and J 5 bases, leaving 12 bases between the germline ends. This CDR3 spans 14 amino acids.

This clonotype was observed at least ten times. The chain recombines TRBV4-3 with TRBJ2-2; perhaps TRBD2 as D (5 bases). Trimming removed 0 bases at V and 4 bases at J, with 12 bases between. Germline V gives CDR1 LGHNA, CDR2 YSLEER. This CDR3 is 16 amino acids long. CDR3 amino acids: CASSQDPVGGTGELFF. CDR3 nucleotide sequence: TGCGCCAGCAGCCAAGATCCCGTCGGAGGCACCGGGGAGCTGTTTTTT.

Many counts were recorded for this clonotype. The J gene is TRBJ2-7, the V gene TRBV27; 7 nucleotides agree with TRBD2. This CDR3 spans 13 amino acids. With V trimmed by 3 bases and J by 5 bases, 4 bases remained unmatched. Looked up from germline, CDR1 is MNHEY and CDR2 is SMNVEV (reference sequence). In nucleotides, the CDR3 is TGTGCCAGCAGTTTCAGGGAGGGCGACGAGCAGTACTTC. Residues: CASSFREGDEQYF.

This clonotype was seen many times. V and J are TRBV7-2 and TRBJ2-5; D is perhaps TRBD2 (5 bases). The ends were cut back, 6 bases at V and 3 bases at J, with 8 bases in the middle. This CDR3 comprises 12 residues. Germline CDR1 reads SGHTA; CDR2 reads FQGNSA. For the CDR3, the DNA is TGTGCCAGCAGGAGGGATAAAGAGACCCAGTACTTC. Residues: CASRRDKETQYF. The complete variable domain, with remaining parts taken from reference TRBV7-2 and TRBJ2-5, reads GAGVSQSPSNKVTEKGKDVELRCDPISGHTALYWYRQSLGQGLEFLIYFQGNSAPDKSGLPSDRFSAERTGGSVSTLTIQRTQQEDSAVYLCASRRDKETQYFGPGTRLLVL.

This clonotype appeared many times. The chain is built from TRBV20-1 and TRBJ2-7; 8 bases agree with TRBD2. There are 12 residues in the CDR3. J was trimmed by 5 bases and V by 6 bases; bases with no gene match: 6. CDR1 DFQATT and CDR2 SNEGSKA come from the germline V gene (reference sequence). CDR3 loop: CSAVRGRNEQYF. CDR3 in DNA: TGCAGTGCCGTACGCGGGAGGAACGAGCAGTACTTC.

This clonotype was seen a few times. The chain employs TRBV7-8 and TRBJ2-3; D might be TRBD1 or TRBD2, each matching 5 bases. This CDR3 has 18 residues. CDR1 SGHVS and CDR2 FQNEAQ come from the germline V gene. The V end was cut by 2 bases, the J end by 0 bases, with 18 bases between. The DNA of the CDR3 is TGTGCCAGCAGCTTACTACCCATCTTGGGGGATAGCACAGATACGCAGTATTTT. Its translation: CASSLLPILGDSTDTQYF. Combining the CDR3 with reference TRBV7-8 and TRBJ2-3 gives the whole variable domain GAGVSQSPRYKVAKRGQDVALRCDPISGHVSLFWYQQALGQGPEFLTYFQNEAQLDKSGLPSDRFFAERPEGSVSTLKIQRTQQEDSAVYLCASSLLPILGDSTDTQYFGPGTRLTVL.

A word on this clonotype: A much larger clone lies a single base off, so this may be a read error. The chain carries TRBV9 and TRBJ1-3, with D possibly being TRBD1 (5 bases). Germline V lookup: CDR1 SGDLS, CDR2 YYNGEE. Trimming shortened V by 3 bases and J by 0 bases, and 16 bases separated the two germline ends. This CDR3 has 17 residues. The CDR3 reads CASSDNPGRNSGNTIYF. CDR3 coding DNA: TGTGCCAGCAGCGACAACCCGGGACGAAACTCTGGAAACACCATATATTTT.

This clonotype was found a few times. The gene calls are TRBV9 and TRBJ1-1; D gene ambiguous. Germline-derived CDR1 and CDR2 are SGDLS and YYNGEE. The CDR3 length is 15 residues. The ends were cut back, 4 bases at V and 4 bases at J, with 17 bases in the middle. In DNA form, the CDR3 reads TGTGCCAGCAGCCCAAGTGGTGACTGGGCCACTGAAGCTTTCTTT. Residues: CASSPSGDWATEAFF.